The 20 T cell receptor beta chains in this list originate from one sample, sequenced in a study of CD8+ T cells in alopecia areata. RNA was isolated and reverse transcribed to cDNA, the sequencing template. TCRdb's table, derived via immunoSEQ multiplex PCR, lists solely in-frame clones and lacks some. The sample yields some 210,000 clones, approximately 67% seen once. As for treatment: oral pan-JAK inhibitor, 5-10 mg twice daily. The sequencing used CD4+ T cells sorted from blood, collected around week 44, from a patient treated with tofacitinib. Receptor source: a human donor with alopecia areata.

This clone was observed a few times. The rearrangement joins TRBV29-1 to TRBJ1-2; no definite D call. Germline values: CDR1 SQVTM, CDR2 ANQGSEA. This CDR3 comprises 11 residues. V dropped 4 bases and J dropped 6 bases, with 9 bases sitting between them. The CDR3 sequence is CSVVSGDGYTF. In DNA form, the CDR3 reads TGCAGCGTTGTTTCCGGGGATGGCTACACCTTC.

V usage is TRBV7-9 and J usage is TRBJ2-6, with unresolved D. V shed 5 bases and J shed 0 bases, with 17 bases lying between them. There are 18 residues in the CDR3. Germline V gene sequence: CDR1 SEHNR, CDR2 FQNEAQ (reference sequence). In DNA, the CDR3 is TGTGCCAGCAGCCAGCTGAAGTCGCCTCTCTCTGGGGCCAACGTCCTGACTTTC. Its protein is CASSQLKSPLSGANVLTF.

The chain combines TRBV9 with TRBJ2-1, with 11 bases identical to TRBD2. The CDR3 runs to 17 residues. V lost 0 bases to trimming and J lost 5 bases; unmatched junction nucleotides: 7. Germline V CDR1 and CDR2: SGDLS, YYNGEE. In DNA form, the CDR3 reads TGTGCCAGCAGCGTAGAACCGGGACTAGCGGTGGACAATGAGCAGTTCTTC. Translation: CASSVEPGLAVDNEQFF.

This chain links TRBV6-1 with TRBJ2-7, with TRBD1 matching over 7 bases. Germline loops: CDR1 MNHNS, CDR2 SASEGT. Germline trimming cut 6 bases from V and 3 bases from J; bases unmatched to any gene: 8. The CDR3 is 14 amino acids. The CDR3 loop is CASRYPGQSYEQYF. For the CDR3, the DNA is TGTGCCAGCAGATACCCGGGACAGAGCTACGAGCAGTACTTC.

The CDR3 here is CASSQVVGEHPNTQYF. The CDR3 nucleotides read TGTGCCAGCAGCCAAGTTGTGGGAGAGCATCCGAATACGCAGTATTTT. The chain joins TRBV14 to TRBJ2-3; D is perhaps TRBD2 (5 bases). V was pared by 1 base and J by 7 bases, with 18 bases between. The CDR3 contains 16 residues. CDR1 is SGHDN and CDR2 is FVKESK in the germline V gene.

This clone was observed a handful of times. V is TRBV29-1 and J is TRBJ1-5; D not resolved. The germline V and J ends were trimmed by 3 bases and 5 bases, with 14 bases remaining between them. This CDR3 comprises 14 residues. Germline CDR1 is SQVTM and CDR2 is ANQGSEA. CDR3 in amino acids: CSVDRRNYDQPQHF. DNA for the CDR3: TGCAGCGTTGATAGGAGGAACTACGATCAGCCCCAGCATTTT.

The rearrangement uses TRBV29-1 and TRBJ2-5, with D perhaps matching TRBD2 (5 bases). Germline V lookup: CDR1 SQVTM, CDR2 ANQGSEA. This CDR3 is built from 12 residues. The V end lost 0 bases, the J end lost 4 bases, and 6 bases lay between the germline ends. The CDR3 nucleotides read TGCAGCGTTGAAGACGGAGGAGAGACCCAGTACTTC. Its translation is CSVEDGGETQYF.

This clone is a singleton in its sample. The chain carries TRBV29-1 and TRBJ1-1, with TRBD1 identical over 8 bases. Germline values: CDR1 SQVTM, CDR2 ANQGSEA. The CDR3 has 18 residues. Losses at the gene ends were 5 bases for V and 0 bases for J; bases not matched to a gene: 17. In DNA form, the CDR3 reads TGCAGCGTTTCCCCTAAGACCAGGGGGCTAGGGGTGAACACTGAAGCTTTCTTT. It encodes CSVSPKTRGLGVNTEAFF. The full variable domain, completed using reference TRBV29-1 and TRBJ1-1, is SAVISQKPSRDICQRGTSLTIQCQVDSQVTMMFWYRQQPGQSLTLIATANQGSEATYESGFVIDKFPISRPNLTFSTLTVSNMSPEDSSIYLCSVSPKTRGLGVNTEAFFGQGTRLTVV.

This sequence joins TRBV29-1 and TRBJ1-2; tentative D call: TRBD1 (6 bases). CDR3 length: 15 amino acids. CDR1 and CDR2 from the germline V gene are SQVTM and ANQGSEA. The V and J ends lost 5 bases and 7 bases respectively, with 23 bases between them. The CDR3 DNA is TGCAGCGTTACTGAGACAGGCACGTCTATGGGTGGCTACACCTTC. Its translation is CSVTETGTSMGGYTF.

The J gene is TRBJ1-6, the V gene TRBV4-3, with D unresolved. Germline V gives CDR1 LGHNA, CDR2 YSLEER. Trimming cost V 3 bases and J 7 bases, with 10 bases left between them. The CDR3 runs to 14 residues. The CDR3, as DNA: TGCGCCAGCAGCCATCCTGATATCAATTCACCCCTCCACTTT. This translates into CASSHPDINSPLHF.

This clone came up a few times. The chain joins TRBV4-3 to TRBJ2-4, with unresolved D. The V gene's germline CDR1 is LGHNA and CDR2 YSLEER. The CDR3 is 14 amino acids. The V end lost 8 bases, the J end lost 3 bases, and 14 bases lay between the germline ends. CDR3 in DNA: TGCGCCAGCTGTATTACAGCTGACAAAAACATTCAGTACTTC. This translates into CASCITADKNIQYF.

The chain uses TRBV4-2 and TRBJ2-1, with 10 bases identical to TRBD2. V lost 0 bases to trimming and J lost 6 bases; unmatched junction nucleotides: 2. The CDR3 runs 15 residues. Germline lookup yields CDR1 LGHNA and CDR2 YNFKEQ. Written as DNA, the CDR3 is TGTGCCAGCAGCCAAGATCGACTAGCGGGCAATGAGCAGTTCTTC. The encoded protein is CASSQDRLAGNEQFF.

The J gene is TRBJ1-2, the V gene TRBV2; 9 nucleotides line up with TRBD1. From germline, CDR1 is SNHLY and CDR2 FYNNEI. This CDR3 comprises 14 residues. V dropped 4 bases and J dropped 8; count of bases not matched to a gene: 8. The CDR3 DNA follows: TGTGCCAGCAGTGGGGCCCGGACAGGGGACGGCTACACCTTC. Amino acid sequence: CASSGARTGDGYTF.

This clone was counted many times. The chain links TRBV11-2 to TRBJ2-3; D is ambiguous. There are 12 residues in the CDR3. The V end lost 6 bases, the J end lost 3 bases, and 7 bases lay between the germline ends. Per germline, CDR1 SGHAT and CDR2 FQNNGV. The CDR3 DNA follows: TGTGCCAGCAGTCAACGTACAGATACGCAGTATTTT. It codes for CASSQRTDTQYF. Full variable domain (remainder filled in from reference TRBV11-2 and TRBJ2-3): EAGVAQSPRYKIIEKRQSVAFWCNPISGHATLYWYQQILGQGPKLLIQFQNNGVVDDSQLPKDRFSAERLKGVDSTLKIQPAKLEDSAVYLCASSQRTDTQYFGPGTRLTVL.

This clone was detected a few times. The rearrangement links TRBV14 to TRBJ2-7; D unresolved. CDR3 length equals 12 residues. Trimming took 4 bases from V and 5 from J, leaving 9 bases between them. Germline V gives CDR1 SGHDN, CDR2 FVKESK. As DNA, the CDR3 is TGTGCCAGCAGCCGTATCGGAGACGAGCAGTACTTC. This encodes CASSRIGDEQYF.

This clone turned up a few times. CDR3 region: CATSVAHNTQYF. The CDR3 nucleotides read TGTGCCACCAGCGTCGCACACAATACGCAGTATTTT. This chain links TRBV15 with TRBJ2-3; no definite D call. This CDR3 is 12 amino acids long. Germline loops: CDR1 LNHNV, CDR2 YYDKDF (reference sequence). Trimming took off 5 bases at V and 7 bases at J, with 10 bases between the two ends.

The chain is built from TRBV7-9 and TRBJ2-5, with D perhaps TRBD2 (6 bases). Trimming pared 4 bases from V and 4 bases from J, leaving 13 bases between. Germline V gene data show CDR1 as SEHNR and CDR2 as FQNEAQ (reference sequence). CDR3 size: 14 residues. The CDR3 sequence: CASSSTGAGETQYF. In nucleotides, the CDR3 is TGTGCCAGCAGCTCTACTGGAGCGGGAGAGACCCAGTACTTC.

The genes are TRBV4-3 and TRBJ2-7, with TRBD1 matching 7 bases. Germline V gene data show CDR1 as LGHNA and CDR2 as YSLEER. With 0 bases clipped from V and 6 bases from J, the junction kept 5 bases outside the gene matches. The CDR3 totals 14 residues. CDR3 loop: CASSQDPTGREQYF. Written as DNA, the CDR3 is TGCGCCAGCAGCCAAGATCCGACAGGGCGCGAGCAGTACTTC.

The CDR3 coding sequence is TGCAGCGTTGAAGTAGCGGCAGGGGCCTATGGCTACACCTTC. It yields the protein CSVEVAAGAYGYTF. V and J are TRBV29-1 and TRBJ1-2; D is perhaps TRBD1 (6 bases). CDR1 is SQVTM, CDR2 ANQGSEA, per germline. The CDR3 totals 14 residues. V was shortened by 1 base and J by 4 bases, with 13 bases between the two germline ends.

This clone turned up a few times. This sample also contains other DNA sequences that code for the same CDR3. The V and J genes are TRBV29-1 and TRBJ1-1, with D unclear. This CDR3 comprises 12 residues. The V end was cut by 4 bases, the J end by 4 bases, with 10 bases between. CDR1 and CDR2 (germline): SQVTM, ANQGSEA. CDR3 protein: CSVAPGGTEAFF. In DNA form, the CDR3 reads TGCAGCGTTGCCCCCGGCGGCACTGAAGCTTTCTTT.